The clone carrying this T cell receptor (beta chain) was counted a few times. The CDR3 consists of 14 residues. Germline CDR1 LGHDT, CDR2 YNNKEL (reference sequence). Trimming left V 1 base short and J 0 bases short, with 4 bases between. The source of the sample is a study of early T cells in non-severe SARS-CoV-2 infection. Study-wide context: The input, bulk RNA from unsorted whole blood, was sequenced, and chains were unpaired.

TCRdb called the 5' RACE reads again in MiXCR, with one record for every CDR3 protein. The sample includes 65,000 to 70,000 distinct CDR3 sequences, 9.5% to 15% of them seen just once. J is TRBJ1-3 and V is TRBV3-1; D call uncertain. Sequencing was carried out using whole blood. This clonotype was sampled from an adult who was a healthcare worker with PCR-confirmed SARS-CoV-2 infection or an uninfected control (not recorded which). CDR3 in amino acids: CASSQGRSGNTIYF. CDR3 bases: TGTGCCAGCAGCCAAGGCCGCTCTGGAAACACCATATATTTT.